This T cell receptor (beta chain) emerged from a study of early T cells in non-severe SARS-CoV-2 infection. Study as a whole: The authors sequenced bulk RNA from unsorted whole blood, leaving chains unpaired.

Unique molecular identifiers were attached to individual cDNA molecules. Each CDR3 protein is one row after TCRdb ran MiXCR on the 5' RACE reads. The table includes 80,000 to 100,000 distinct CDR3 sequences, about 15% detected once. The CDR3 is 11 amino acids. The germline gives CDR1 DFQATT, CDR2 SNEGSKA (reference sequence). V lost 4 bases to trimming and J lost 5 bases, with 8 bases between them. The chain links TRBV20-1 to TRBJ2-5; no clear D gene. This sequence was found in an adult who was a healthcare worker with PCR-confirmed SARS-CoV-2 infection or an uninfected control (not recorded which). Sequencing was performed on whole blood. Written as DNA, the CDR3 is TGCAGTGCTACAGATCCCGAGACCCAGTACTTC. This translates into CSATDPETQYF.